A selection of T cell receptor beta chains follows, all from one sample in a study of regulatory T cells in long-lasting Graves disease. One entry per CDR3 protein, called by TCRdb with MiXCR from the multiplex PCR reads. The sample lists approximately 350,000 distinct CDR3 sequences; over 15% were seen once. These same records also appear under a second study, on T cells in Graves' hyperthyroidism and ophthalmopathy.

The specimen comprised peripheral blood mononuclear cells (PBMCs), sampled at new diagnosis, from a patient treated with antithyroid drugs. Receptor source: a man aged 35 to 55 with Graves disease. CDR3s include the opening cysteine and the closing phenylalanine or tryptophan. A D gene is named only where the DNA matches it firmly. Not every row has a clone size; where given, it reads once, few, many or a size class.

d_call j_call v_call clone_size cdr3_aa cdr3_nt
TRBD2 TRBJ2-6 TRBV2 many CASRGLAGVDSGANVLTF TGTGCCAGCAGAGGACTAGCGGGGGTCGACTCTGGGGCCAACGTCCTGACTTTC
TRBD2 TRBJ2-7 TRBV20-1 - CSAPRGGREQYF TGCAGTGCGCCGCGGGGGGGCCGCGAGCAGTACTTC
TRBD1 TRBJ1-1 TRBV20-1 - CSAGQGRYTEAFF TGCAGTGCTGGACAGGGCCGGTACACTGAAGCTTTCTTT
- TRBJ2-2 TRBV6-1 few CASTRGMNTGELFF TGTGCCAGCACCAGGGGTATGAACACCGGGGAGCTGTTTTTT
- TRBJ2-7 TRBV5-1 many CASSLGQDNEQYF TGCGCCAGCAGCTTGGGACAGGATAACGAGCAGTACTTC
- TRBJ2-7 TRBV7-9 many CASSLARGRAHEQYF TGTGCCAGCAGCTTAGCGCGGGGCAGGGCACACGAGCAGTACTTC
- TRBJ2-5 TRBV5-5 - CASSLDQVRETQYF TGTGCCAGCAGCTTGGATCAAGTACGGGAGACCCAGTACTTC
- TRBJ1-2 TRBV6-2/TRBV6-3 - CASSYFEQGCGYTF TGTGCCAGCAGTTACTTCGAACAGGGTTGTGGCTACACCTTC
- TRBJ2-5 TRBV5-1 - CASSTTGTAVFETQYF TGCGCCAGCAGCACAACCGGGACCGCCGTTTTTGAGACCCAGTACTTC
- TRBJ2-7 TRBV7-3 many CASSFSTDSYEQYF TGTGCCAGCAGCTTCTCGACAGATTCCTACGAGCAGTACTTC
- TRBJ2-1 TRBV19 few CASTWTTDNYNEQFF TGTGCCAGTACCTGGACTACCGACAACTACAATGAGCAGTTCTTC
TRBD1 TRBJ1-2 TRBV2 few CASSGGQGLTNYGYTF TGTGCCAGCAGCGGGGGACAGGGGCTAACTAACTATGGCTACACCTTC
TRBD1 TRBJ2-7 TRBV30 - CAWSGTGAEQYF TGTGCCTGGAGTGGGACAGGGGCCGAGCAGTACTTC
- TRBJ2-7 TRBV2 few CASNFGGPYEQYF TGTGCCAGCAACTTTGGGGGGCCCTACGAGCAGTACTTC
TRBD1 TRBJ2-1 TRBV18 many CASSPTGVNEQFF TGTGCCAGCAGCCCGACAGGGGTCAATGAGCAGTTCTTC
TRBD2 TRBJ2-3 TRBV2 many CASRPGLAGADTQYF TGTGCCAGCAGGCCGGGACTAGCGGGGGCAGATACGCAGTATTTT
TRBD1 TRBJ2-7 TRBV25-1 many CASSEFEGARYEQYF TGTGCCAGCAGTGAATTCGAGGGGGCGCGGTACGAGCAGTACTTC
- TRBJ2-7 TRBV7-2 - CASSSLRVHEQYF TGTGCCAGCAGCTCACTCAGGGTTCACGAGCAGTACTTC
- TRBJ2-2 TRBV24-1 many CATSVVSSTGELFF TGTGCCACCAGTGTTGTGTCGAGCACCGGGGAGCTGTTTTTT
- TRBJ1-3 TRBV4-3 - CASSPAAGSGNTIYF TGCGCCAGCAGCCCTGCAGCGGGCTCTGGAAACACCATATATTTT
- TRBJ1-1 TRBV5-6 many CASSLALKNTEAFF TGTGCCAGCAGCTTGGCTTTAAAGAACACTGAAGCTTTCTTT
- TRBJ1-5 TRBV20-1 few CSARTRGVQPQHF TGCAGTGCTAGAACCAGGGGTGTTCAGCCCCAGCATTTT
- TRBJ1-6 TRBV6-1 many CASSEMTTWSYNSPLHF TGTGCCAGCAGTGAGATGACTACGTGGTCCTATAATTCACCCCTCCACTTT
- TRBJ1-1 TRBV5-1 - CASSYEGGDTEAFF TGCGCCAGCAGCTATGAAGGGGGGGACACTGAAGCTTTCTTT
- TRBJ1-4 TRBV2 many CASRGRPGNEKLFF TGTGCCAGCCGGGGTCGGCCAGGGAATGAAAAACTGTTTTTT
- TRBJ1-5 TRBV7-9 many CASSLGEGWPQHF TGTGCCAGCAGTCTAGGGGAGGGATGGCCCCAGCATTTT
- TRBJ1-2 TRBV6-2/TRBV6-3 - CASGDPRSFGYGYTF TGTGCCAGCGGGGACCCCAGGAGTTTTGGGTATGGCTACACCTTC
- TRBJ1-1 TRBV7-9 many CASSLARRQEAFF TGTGCCAGCAGCTTAGCGCGTCGGCAGGAAGCTTTCTTT
- TRBJ2-3 TRBV18 many CASSAGTRTDTQYF TGTGCCAGCTCGGCGGGGACCCGCACAGATACGCAGTATTTT
- TRBJ2-3 TRBV7-2 many CASSAGHTQYF TGTGCCAGCAGCGCAGGCCATACGCAGTATTTT
TRBD1 TRBJ1-4 TRBV28 once CAGTPGDRLNEKLFF TGTGCCGGCACCCCCGGGGACAGGCTAAATGAAAAACTGTTTTTT
TRBD2 TRBJ2-1 TRBV20-1 many CSAPPPRAGGTNEQFF TGCAGTGCCCCCCCCCCCCGAGCGGGGGGCACCAATGAGCAGTTCTTC
- TRBJ2-1 TRBV19 - CASSIMAGRSSYNEQFF TGTGCCAGTAGTATAATGGCCGGAAGAAGCTCCTACAATGAGCAGTTCTTC
TRBD1 TRBJ1-1 TRBV7-2 many CASSPMGQSYTEAFF TGTGCCAGCAGCCCCATGGGACAGTCTTATACTGAAGCTTTCTTT
- TRBJ2-6 TRBV7-9 many CASTLSGANVLTF TGTGCCAGCACCCTCTCCGGGGCCAACGTCCTGACTTTC
- TRBJ1-5 TRBV19 many CASSRYADSVNQPQHF TGTGCCAGTAGTAGATATGCGGACAGCGTCAATCAGCCCCAGCATTTT
TRBD1 TRBJ2-1 TRBV7-2 many CASSFDRVGNEQFF TGTGCCAGCAGCTTTGACAGGGTAGGCAATGAGCAGTTCTTC
- TRBJ1-5 TRBV28 many CASSFLAGVSQPQHF TGTGCCAGCAGTTTCCTTGCCGGGGTCTCCCAGCCCCAGCATTTT
- TRBJ2-7 TRBV29-1 few CSVVPGGLPEQYF TGCAGCGTTGTGCCAGGAGGTCTGCCCGAGCAGTACTTC
- TRBJ2-1 TRBV3-1 - CASSQDLSANMFYNEQFF TGTGCCAGCAGCCAAGACCTGTCGGCGAATATGTTTTACAATGAGCAGTTCTTC
- TRBJ1-5 TRBV20-1 - CSAMVKGFSNQPQHF TGCAGTGCTATGGTGAAGGGCTTTAGCAATCAGCCCCAGCATTTT
TRBD1 TRBJ1-2 TRBV28 - CASSILTGESDGYTF TGTGCCAGCAGTATTTTGACAGGGGAATCGGATGGCTACACCTTC
TRBD1 TRBJ1-1 TRBV24-1 many CATSDSGQGVTEAFF TGTGCCACCAGTGATTCCGGGCAGGGGGTCACTGAAGCTTTCTTT
TRBD1 TRBJ2-2 TRBV2 - CASSSGDRATGELFF TGTGCCAGCAGTTCCGGGGACAGGGCCACCGGGGAGCTGTTTTTT
- TRBJ2-7 TRBV18 many CASSPQTVTSSYEQYF TGTGCCAGCTCACCACAAACCGTTACCTCCTCCTACGAGCAGTACTTC
TRBD1 TRBJ1-5 TRBV12-3/TRBV12-4 many CASSQGQGERSQPQHF TGTGCCAGCAGCCAAGGACAGGGTGAAAGGAGTCAGCCCCAGCATTTT
TRBD2 TRBJ2-2 TRBV5-1 - CASSGNSGGRTGELFF TGCGCCAGCAGCGGCAATAGCGGGGGGCGGACCGGGGAGCTGTTTTTT